This TCR beta chain was identified in a study of OX40 agonist ivuxolimab in advanced cancers. The CDR3 length is 16 residues. The method was immunoSEQ multiplex PCR; TCRdb's version includes in-frame clones alone and lacks a portion of them. The table has approximately 77,000 clones, around 90% seen once; the top ten hold roughly 4.9%. This sample comprised CD4+ or CD8+ T cells sorted from blood, obtained in a trial of the OX40 agonist ivuxolimab. The chain uses TRBV21-1 and TRBJ1-2; TRBD1, the D gene given by the table, was not confirmed from the DNA. TRBV21-1 is reported as a pseudogene. This TCR was recovered from an adult with an advanced solid tumor such as melanoma, head and neck, liver or kidney cancer. The CDR3 nucleotides are TGTGCCAGCAGCAAGTGGGACAGATCCGGGGACTATGGCTACACCTTC. It codes for CASSKWDRSGDYGYTF.